This entry is about one T cell receptor beta chain. This clone was counted only a few times. The antigen it recognizes is unknown. No much larger clone is present one base from it, and per-base qualities are unavailable. The time point label, read with the paper, signifies: baseline before first vaccination. Explained via the paper, the treatment or condition label denotes: meningococcal conjugate vaccine given as trial control. Samples from vaccinated people were obtained from the UK trials COV001 and COV002, which included a single-blind randomized controlled phase 2/3 trial of AZD1222 (ChAdOx1 nCoV-19) in healthy adults. For TCRbeta chain sequencing, PBMC samples from trial participants were taken at day 0 and at day 28 after the second dose. This sample is drawn from a study of T cell responses to AZD1222 COVID-19 vaccine (dated by TCRdb to the early 2020s). In the study overall: TCR sequencing covered 233 trial participants: 200 to 210 given two doses of AZD1222 and some 25 given two doses of MenACWY control vaccine. Trial participants were enrolled by age into 18-55, 56-69 and 70-plus year subgroups, with about 150, 28 and 57 TCR-sequenced participants respectively.

The CDR3 regions of human TCRbeta chains were analyzed by immunosequencing. Concerning the study's data processing: Repertoire TCRs were checked for matches against a reference library of SARS-CoV-2-specific TCRs that had been generated using the MIRA antigen-specificity platform. Breadth meant the fraction of unique TCRs that were SARS-CoV-2-associated, whereas depth meant the fraction of total T cells that were SARS-CoV-2-associated. Each spike-specific TCR was assigned to its reactive spike region and to a CD4 or CD8 class using the MIRA data. Log10-transformed breadth and depth values were compared by one-way ANOVA with Sidak's multiple comparisons tests. TCRdb's version of the immuneACCESS table is confined to in-frame rearrangements and falls short of the full clone set. An unresolved V gene accounts for under half of the shortfall where checked; the remainder is of unknown origin. V, J and clone size derive from that table, while D and trimming were established from the DNA sequence. The sample yields about 120,000 clones; 70% to 90% were counted once. The top ten clones comprise roughly 4% of the sample.

Summary of the overall study and its limitations: Most participants were white British and females outnumbered males, and the authors suggested that clonal diversity may have been underestimated. No day 14 peak-response samples were available, so repertoires were characterized only after the peak T cell response. The vaccine-associated CD4 TCRs covered the entire spike protein, and the dominant responses fell in regions 160-218 and 743-854. In the small 56-69-year group, the increase in depth fell short of significance, most likely because of low power. Conclusions about previously exposed vaccinees are limited because only a handful of AZD1222 recipients were SARS-CoV-2 seropositive at baseline. Epitopes outside the regions mutated in the B.1.351 and B.1.1.7 variants were reportedly recognized by nearly half of the unique spike-specific TCRs. Spike-specific TCR breadth and depth rose significantly after two AZD1222 doses compared with day 0 and with MenACWY recipients.

V loses 5 bases, J loses 0 bases, and the germline ends lie 11 bases apart. According to the germline V gene, CDR1 reads SGHTA and CDR2 reads FQGTGA. The CDR3, from cysteine to phenylalanine, totals 15 residues. Only the CDR3 DNA stays, 45 bases, in frame from base 1. The sample consisted of peripheral blood, taken on day 0 of MenACWY control vaccination. Recombination linked TRBV7-3 to TRBJ2-1, with no confidently assigned D gene. This sequence originates from an adult in good health. The sequenced DNA is TGTGCCAGCAGCCCGACGATGGGCTCCTACAATGAGCAGTTCTTC. Translation gives CASSPTMGSYNEQFF.